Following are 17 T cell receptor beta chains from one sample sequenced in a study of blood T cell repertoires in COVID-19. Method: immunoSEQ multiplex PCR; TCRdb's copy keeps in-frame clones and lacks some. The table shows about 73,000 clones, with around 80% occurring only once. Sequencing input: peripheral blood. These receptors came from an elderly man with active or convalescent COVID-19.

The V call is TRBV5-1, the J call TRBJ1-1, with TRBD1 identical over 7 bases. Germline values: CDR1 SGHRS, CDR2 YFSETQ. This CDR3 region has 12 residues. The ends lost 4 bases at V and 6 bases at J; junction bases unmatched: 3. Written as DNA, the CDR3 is TGCGCCAGCAGCCGACAGGGAGCTGAAGCTTTCTTT. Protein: CASSRQGAEAFF.

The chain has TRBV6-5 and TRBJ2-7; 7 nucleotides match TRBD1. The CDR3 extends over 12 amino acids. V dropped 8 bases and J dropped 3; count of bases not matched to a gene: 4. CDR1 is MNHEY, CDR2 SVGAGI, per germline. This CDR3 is CASHGQVYEQYF. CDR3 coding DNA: TGTGCCAGCCATGGACAGGTCTACGAGCAGTACTTC.

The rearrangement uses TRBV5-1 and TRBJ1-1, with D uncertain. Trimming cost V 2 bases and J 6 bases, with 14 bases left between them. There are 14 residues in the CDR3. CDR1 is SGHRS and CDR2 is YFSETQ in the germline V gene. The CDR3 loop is CASSLDTSLAEAFF. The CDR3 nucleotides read TGCGCCAGCAGCTTAGACACCAGCTTAGCTGAAGCTTTCTTT.

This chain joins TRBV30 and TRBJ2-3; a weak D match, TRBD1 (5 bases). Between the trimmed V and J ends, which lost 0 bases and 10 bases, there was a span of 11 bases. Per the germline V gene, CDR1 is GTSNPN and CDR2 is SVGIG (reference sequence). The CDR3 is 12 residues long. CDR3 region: CAWSVRGPAQYF. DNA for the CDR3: TGTGCCTGGAGTGTAAGGGGTCCCGCGCAGTATTTT. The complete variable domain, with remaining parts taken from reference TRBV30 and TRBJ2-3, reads SQTIHQWPATLVQPVGSPLSLECTVEGTSNPNLYWYRQAAGRGLQLLFYSVGIGQISSEVPQNLSASRPQDRQFILSSKKLLLSDSGFYLCAWSVRGPAQYFGPGTRLTVL.

CDR3 region: CASSLLGSNSPLHF. The CDR3 DNA reads as TGTGCCAGCAGTTTATTGGGGAGCAATTCACCCCTCCACTTT. The chain links TRBV27 to TRBJ1-6; D call uncertain. The germline V gene encodes CDR1 MNHEY and CDR2 SMNVEV (reference sequence). Trimming took off 1 base at V and 7 bases at J, with 8 bases between the two ends. The CDR3 consists of 14 residues.

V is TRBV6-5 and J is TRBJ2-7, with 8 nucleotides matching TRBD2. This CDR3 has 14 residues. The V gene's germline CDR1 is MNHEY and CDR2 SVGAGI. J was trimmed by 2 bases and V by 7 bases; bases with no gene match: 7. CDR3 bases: TGTGCCAGCATCTCAGCGACTAGCGCCTACGAGCAGTACTTC. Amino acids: CASISATSAYEQYF.

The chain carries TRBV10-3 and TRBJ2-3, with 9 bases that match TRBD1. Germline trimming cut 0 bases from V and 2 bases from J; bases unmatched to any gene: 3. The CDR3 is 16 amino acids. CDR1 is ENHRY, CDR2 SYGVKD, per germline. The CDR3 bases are TGTGCCATCAGTGAGTCAGACAGGGGGAACACAGATACGCAGTATTTT. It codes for CAISESDRGNTDTQYF.

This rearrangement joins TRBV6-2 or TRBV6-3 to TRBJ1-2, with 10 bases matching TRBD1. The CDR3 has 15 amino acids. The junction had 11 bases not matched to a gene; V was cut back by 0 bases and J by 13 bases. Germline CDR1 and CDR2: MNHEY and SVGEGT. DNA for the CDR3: TGTGCCAGCAGTTACTCCCCCGGACAGGGGGAGAGGCTCACCTTC. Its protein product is CASSYSPGQGERLTF.

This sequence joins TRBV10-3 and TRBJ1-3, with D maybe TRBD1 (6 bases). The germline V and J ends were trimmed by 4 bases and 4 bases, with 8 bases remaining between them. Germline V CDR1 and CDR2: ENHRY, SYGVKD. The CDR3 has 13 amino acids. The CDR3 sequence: CAISAGQGNTIYF. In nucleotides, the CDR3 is TGTGCCATCAGTGCCGGACAGGGAAACACCATATATTTT.

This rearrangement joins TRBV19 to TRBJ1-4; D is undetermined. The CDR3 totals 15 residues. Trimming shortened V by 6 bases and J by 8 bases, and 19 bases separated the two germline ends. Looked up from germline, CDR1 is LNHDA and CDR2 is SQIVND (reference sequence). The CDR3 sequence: CASSHVTKVREKLFF. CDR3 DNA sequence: TGTGCCAGTAGCCACGTCACTAAGGTGCGGGAAAAACTGTTTTTT.

The CDR3 DNA follows: TGTGCCAGCAGCCCCCGGGGACAGGGCTCTGGAAACACCATATATTTT. Translating it yields CASSPRGQGSGNTIYF. The chain couples TRBV3-1 (or the pseudogene TRBV3-2) to TRBJ1-3; 9 positions match TRBD1. Per germline, CDR1 LGHDT and CDR2 YNNKEL (reference sequence). The CDR3 runs 16 residues. The trim removed 4 bases at V and 0 bases at J, leaving 4 bases unmatched.

For the CDR3, the DNA is TGTGCCAGCAGTTACCGGGCAGGGGGTGCAGATACGCAGTATTTT. It codes for CASSYRAGGADTQYF. The chain uses TRBV6-2 or TRBV6-3 and TRBJ2-3; 7 bases fit TRBD1. The CDR3 length is 15 residues. Germline CDR1 is MNHEY and CDR2 is SVGEGT. With V trimmed by 2 bases and J by 4 bases, 6 bases remained unmatched.

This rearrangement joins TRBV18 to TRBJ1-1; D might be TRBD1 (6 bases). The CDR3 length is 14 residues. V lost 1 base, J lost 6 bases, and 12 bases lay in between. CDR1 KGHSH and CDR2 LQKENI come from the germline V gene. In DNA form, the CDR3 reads TGTGCCAGCTCACCACAAACAGGGACCCCTGAAGCTTTCTTT. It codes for CASSPQTGTPEAFF.

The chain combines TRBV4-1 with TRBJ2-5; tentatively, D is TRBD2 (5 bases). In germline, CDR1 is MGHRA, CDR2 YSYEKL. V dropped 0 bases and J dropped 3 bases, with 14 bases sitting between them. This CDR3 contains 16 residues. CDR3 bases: TGCGCCAGCAGCCAAGATCCGAGGGCGCGGGAAGAGACCCAGTACTTC. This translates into CASSQDPRAREETQYF.

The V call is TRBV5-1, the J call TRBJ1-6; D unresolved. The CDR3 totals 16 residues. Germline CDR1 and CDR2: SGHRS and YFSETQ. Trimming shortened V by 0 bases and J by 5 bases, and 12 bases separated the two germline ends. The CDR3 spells CASSLASSQNNSPLHF. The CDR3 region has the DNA TGCGCCAGCAGCTTGGCCAGTTCACAGAATAATTCACCCCTCCACTTT.

The CDR3 DNA follows: TGTGCCAGTAGTACGTACCCAGGGGGCGAAAACTATGGCTACACCTTC. Protein: CASSTYPGGENYGYTF. This rearrangement joins TRBV19 to TRBJ1-2; the match to TRBD1 covers 8 bases. The CDR3 contains 16 residues. V trimming: 4 bases; J trimming: 2 bases; junction bases outside the gene matches: 9. Per germline, CDR1 LNHDA and CDR2 SQIVND (reference sequence).

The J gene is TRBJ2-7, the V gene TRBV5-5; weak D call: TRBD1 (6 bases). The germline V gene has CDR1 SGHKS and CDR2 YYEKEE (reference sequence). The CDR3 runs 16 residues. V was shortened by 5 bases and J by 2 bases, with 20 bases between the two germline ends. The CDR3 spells CASSFLTGTFAYEQYF. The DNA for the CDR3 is TGTGCCAGCAGTTTTCTCACCGGGACATTTGCCTACGAGCAGTACTTC.